These T cell receptor beta chains were read from a single sample in a study of T cells in Graves' hyperthyroidism and ophthalmopathy. TCRdb independently ran MiXCR on the multiplex PCR reads; one entry per CDR3 protein. The sample has about 480,000 distinct CDR3 sequences; roughly 24% are singletons. Sequenced input: blood. The origin of the receptors is a young woman with Graves' ophthalmopathy. The CDR3 runs from the conserved cysteine through the conserved F or W. The order of the fields is CDR3 DNA, CDR3 protein, clone size, J gene, D gene, V gene. A D gene is named only where the DNA matches it firmly. A row's size may be missing; if present it is once, few, many or a size class.

DNA: TGTGCCAGCAGTGAGACAGGCGTTGACTCCTACGAGCAGTACTTC
CDR3: CASSETGVDSYEQYF
size: many
J: TRBJ2-7
D: NA
V: TRBV6-1

DNA: TGTGCCAGCAGCTTAGGGGCAGGGGGCTTCCAAGAGACCCAGTACTTC
CDR3: CASSLGAGGFQETQYF
size: few
J: TRBJ2-5
D: TRBD1
V: TRBV7-2

DNA: TGTGCCAGTGGCAAGACAAGTACCGAAGAGACCCAGTACTTC
CDR3: CASGKTSTEETQYF
size: many
J: TRBJ2-5
D: NA
V: TRBV19

DNA: TGTGCCAGCTCATTACAGGGCGCCATGAACACTGAAGCTTTCTTT
CDR3: CASSLQGAMNTEAFF
size: few
J: TRBJ1-1
D: NA
V: TRBV18

DNA: TGTGCCAGTAGCCCCGAGCCGGACAGAAGATCCCAGCCCCAGCATTTT
CDR3: CASSPEPDRRSQPQHF
size: many
J: TRBJ1-5
D: NA
V: TRBV19

DNA: TGTGCCAGCAGTTTAAGAGGACTAGCCAAAAACATTAAGTACTTC
CDR3: CASSLRGLAKNIKYF
size: many
J: TRBJ2-4
D: TRBD2
V: TRBV12-3/TRBV12-4

DNA: TGTGCCAGCAGTTGGGGCCGTTACGTCGAGCAGTACTTC
CDR3: CASSWGRYVEQYF
size: many
J: TRBJ2-7
D: NA
V: TRBV28

DNA: TGTGCCAGCAGTTTAGGCCGTATGAATCAGCCCCAGCATTTT
CDR3: CASSLGRMNQPQHF
size: NA
J: TRBJ1-5
D: NA
V: TRBV12-3/TRBV12-4

DNA: TGTGCCAGCAGCCCCGGGGCAGGGGGCCAGGGGGAGCAGTACTTC
CDR3: CASSPGAGGQGEQYF
size: many
J: TRBJ2-7
D: TRBD1
V: TRBV7-7

DNA: TGTGCCAGCAGCTTAGATGTGGCGTTGACTGAAGCTTTCTTT
CDR3: CASSLDVALTEAFF
size: NA
J: TRBJ1-1
D: NA
V: TRBV7-9

DNA: TGTGCCAGCATCCGATACGGGGGCTCTGGAAACACCATATATTTT
CDR3: CASIRYGGSGNTIYF
size: many
J: TRBJ1-3
D: NA
V: TRBV6-2/TRBV6-3

DNA: TGTGCCAGCAGCTTAAACGGAGTGACCTACGAGCAGTACTTC
CDR3: CASSLNGVTYEQYF
size: NA
J: TRBJ2-7
D: NA
V: TRBV7-2